This T cell receptor beta chain was captured by sequencing in a study of T cell repertoires in cytomegalovirus infection. At the level of the study: Recently identified HLA-C-restricted CMV epitopes were among the peptides used. Indicated by public TCR beta signatures were CMV infection and matching HLA type. Study results and limitations: Dominating the ex vivo response were HLA-C-restricted CMV-specific TCR beta clonotypes. CMV carriers with the relevant HLA were identified by cumulative public TCR beta family frequency.

As concerns this clonotype: Its matching antigen is unknown.

One entry per CDR3 protein results from TCRdb running MiXCR on the reads. This table holds about 740,000 distinct CDR3 sequences, around 30% found once. Trimming took off 0 bases at V and 6 bases at J, with 14 bases between the two ends. The CDR3 runs 16 residues. CDR1 is MGHRA, CDR2 YSYEKL, per germline. J is TRBJ2-2 and V is TRBV4-1; D uncertain. The sample in question was cultured PBMCs, obtained from culture after CMV antigen stimulation. This clonotype was sampled from a human donor in good health (CMV status not recorded). Some clones in this sample may be carry-over from other donors' samples. The CDR3 region has the DNA TGCGCCAGCAGCCAAGATATAGTCGGCAGGCCCGGGGAGCTGTTTTTT. Protein product: CASSQDIVGRPGELFF.